The text below deals with one TCR beta chain. Its antigen remains unidentified. For both bulk and single-cell sequencing, libraries were prepared with the iRepertoire multiplex PCR system and TCR subtype-specific primers. Bulk TCR beta libraries were generated by multiplex PCR with primers targeting V, D and J gene regions. Approximately 90-550 ng of RNA per sample was used as input for bulk TCR library preparation. Bulk TCR beta amplicons were sequenced on an Illumina MiSeq. The original pipeline was this. Sample misassignments and low-quality sequencing reads were removed through quality control steps. The CDR3 was defined as the amino acids lying between the Y[YFLI]C motif of the V gene and the [FW]GXGT motif of the J segment. The IMGT database was followed for TRBV and TRBJ gene assignments and CDR3 clonotypes. TRBV expression in each sample was normalized to the mean expression of the same gene in PBMC from some 45 healthy donors. Each entry corresponds to one CDR3 protein sequence from reads that TCRdb reprocessed, and DNA is not given. These V and J calls are TCRdb output, not the study's own analysis. The sample's table covers approximately 9,600 distinct CDR3 sequences. The ten largest clones take up over 20% of the sample.

Sequenced donors were patients with carbamazepine-induced Stevens-Johnson syndrome or toxic epidermal necrolysis (CBZ-SJS/TEN). To look for drug-specific clonotypes, next-generation sequencing was used to profile the T cell receptor repertoires of patients with drug-induced severe cutaneous adverse reactions. The RNA was isolated from either blister cells of skin lesions or peripheral blood mononuclear cells. These data are taken from a study of T cells in severe cutaneous drug reactions (dated by TCRdb to between 2018 and 2021). Regarding the study in general: Between about 2010 and 2018, patients were recruited from Taiwan, Thailand and a European registry network. Enrollment was limited to patients whose SJS/TEN or DRESS diagnosis was probable or definite according to RegiSCAR criteria. Assignment of the culprit drug relied on both the Naranjo algorithm and the ALDEN drug causality algorithm. Biological samples, such as blister fluids/cells and PBMC, were collected from patients during the acute or recovery stage. The study paired bulk TCR sequencing with single-cell sequencing, quantitative PCR validation, functional assays and transgenic mouse experiments. To build the libraries, iRepertoire multiplex PCR was used, and the authors pointed to a comparison in which iRepertoire and 5' RACE methods, with or without UMI, captured abundant clonotypes similarly. Summary of the overall study and its limitations: The authors noted that whether the public TCR generalizes to SJS/TEN caused by other drugs still needs further study. A public TCRbeta CDR3, present at a mean of roughly 13% in all seven CBZ-SJS/TEN blister samples, was undetectable or scarce in PBMC from tolerant controls and healthy donors. CBZ-SJS/TEN patients showed strongly increased TRBV12-4 usage, with averages of around 30% in blister cells and about 5% in PBMC.

The CDR1 and CDR2 encoded by the germline V gene are SQVTM and ANQGSEA. The CDR3 spans 11 residues, from the cysteine through the phenylalanine. No nucleotide data were recorded. The chain is made from TRBV29-1 and TRBJ2-5. The clonotype was recovered from a human donor with Stevens-Johnson syndrome, a severe cutaneous drug reaction. The sample taken for sequencing was cells from a skin blister. The cell subset or site label here, explained by the study, means: unsorted cells from skin lesion blisters. CDR3 protein: CSVEYGETQYF.